This passage covers 28 T cell receptor beta chains from one sample sequenced in a study of cytomegalovirus exposure and HLA in healthy donors. The PCR had 60 Vbeta and 13 Jbeta primers. Clones were sequenced by immunoSEQ multiplex PCR, and TCRdb holds only the in-frame ones, with some missing. The sample has under 200,000 clones; 70% to 80% are singletons. The specimen sequenced was PBMCs. The receptors were gathered from a woman aged 45-65 years in good health and CMV-seronegative.

The gene calls are TRBV27 and TRBJ2-7; the match to TRBD2 covers 9 bases. V lost 4 bases to trimming and J lost 3 bases; unmatched junction nucleotides: 7. This CDR3 spans 15 amino acids. CDR1 MNHEY and CDR2 SMNVEV come from the germline V gene (reference sequence). Here the CDR3 DNA reads TGTGCCAGCAGTTCGCTAGCGGGGTCCTTCTACGAGCAGTACTTC. As protein: CASSSLAGSFYEQYF.

Here the CDR3 reads CASSLSPTEAFF. The CDR3 region has the DNA TGTGCCAGCAGTTTGAGCCCCACTGAAGCTTTCTTT. The chain combines TRBV28 with TRBJ1-1; D unclear. Germline CDR1 and CDR2: MDHEN and SYDVKM. This CDR3 is 12 amino acids long. Trimming removed 3 bases at V and 4 bases at J, with 6 bases between. Supplemented by reference TRBV28 and TRBJ1-1, the full variable domain reads DVKVTQSSRYLVKRTGEKVFLECVQDMDHENMFWYRQDPGLGLRLIYFSYDVKMKEKGDIPEGYSVSREKKERFSLILESASTNQTSMYLCASSLSPTEAFFGQGTRLTVV.

V is TRBV28 and J is TRBJ2-7, with TRBD2 as a possible D gene (5 bases). The ends were cut back, 6 bases at V and 0 bases at J, with 15 bases in the middle. The CDR3 is made up of 15 amino acids. The germline CDR1 and CDR2 sequences are MDHEN and SYDVKM. The CDR3 bases are TGTGCCAGCAGCCCTGGCGGGTTGAGCTCCTACGAGCAGTACTTC. This codes for CASSPGGLSSYEQYF.

The chain links TRBV28 to TRBJ2-7, with TRBD2 as a possible D gene (5 bases). CDR1 and CDR2 from the germline V gene are MDHEN and SYDVKM. This CDR3 has 14 amino acids. The V and J ends lost 5 bases and 3 bases respectively, with 14 bases between them. This CDR3 is CASSPSVGGYEQYF. The CDR3, as DNA: TGTGCCAGCAGTCCCTCCGTCGGAGGCTACGAGCAGTACTTC.

This clone has a handful of counts. The gene calls are TRBV19 and TRBJ2-6; D remains ambiguous. CDR3 length: 18 amino acids. V gave up 10 bases and J gave up 0 bases, with 22 bases separating them. CDR1 is LNHDA and CDR2 is SQIVND in the germline V gene (reference sequence). This CDR3 reads CATRDSLHSSSGANVLTF. In DNA form, the CDR3 reads TGTGCCACCAGAGACTCGCTTCATTCCAGCTCTGGGGCCAACGTCCTGACTTTC.

In its sample, this clone was seen a few times. J is TRBJ2-5 and V is TRBV7-6, with 8 bases matching TRBD2. Germline CDR1 SGHVS, CDR2 FNYEAQ. V lost 1 base and J lost 5; bases outside the gene matches: 9. The CDR3 runs to 16 residues. The CDR3 DNA reads as TGTGCCAGCAGCTTAGTGGGTTTCCGGACTAGCGAGACCCAGTACTTC. This encodes CASSLVGFRTSETQYF.

CDR3 bases: TGTGCCAGCAGCTTAGGCGATCAGCCCCAGCATTTT. Protein: CASSLGDQPQHF. This chain connects TRBV7-2 to TRBJ1-5, with no clear D. Germline V CDR1 and CDR2: SGHTA, FQGNSA. V shed 1 base and J shed 5 bases, with 3 bases lying between them. This CDR3 has 12 amino acids.

This clone was picked up a small number of times. The rearrangement uses TRBV29-1 and TRBJ1-2; possibly TRBD1 for D (6 bases). Germline V gives CDR1 SQVTM, CDR2 ANQGSEA. The ends were cut back, 4 bases at V and 6 bases at J, with 15 bases in the middle. CDR3 length: 13 amino acids. The CDR3 loop reads CSVAQGQINGYTF. For the CDR3, the DNA is TGCAGCGTTGCTCAGGGGCAGATCAATGGCTACACCTTC.

This chain links TRBV6-1 with TRBJ1-5; the D is unclear. The germline gives CDR1 MNHNS, CDR2 SASEGT. V was cut by 6 bases and J by 3 bases, with 12 bases left in between. The CDR3 spans 14 residues. The CDR3 DNA is TGTGCCAGCAGACAGCGGGCCGACAATCAGCCCCAGCATTTT. As protein: CASRQRADNQPQHF.

The rearrangement uses TRBV19 and TRBJ2-7; 7 positions agree with TRBD1. CDR1 LNHDA and CDR2 SQIVND come from the germline V gene (reference sequence). The CDR3 totals 14 residues. V lost 7 bases and J lost 0; bases outside the gene matches: 6. The CDR3 sequence is CASTPDRSSYEQYF. The CDR3 DNA reads TGTGCCAGTACTCCGGACAGGAGCTCCTACGAGCAGTACTTC.

CDR3 protein: CASSPLWGVRNEQFF. Here the CDR3 DNA reads TGCGCCAGCAGCCCCCTATGGGGGGTAAGGAATGAGCAGTTCTTC. V usage is TRBV4-3 and J usage is TRBJ2-1; perhaps TRBD2 as D (6 bases). V lost 4 bases and J lost 7, with 17 bases in between. The CDR3 spans 15 residues. Germline V gene lookup returns CDR1 LGHNA and CDR2 YSLEER.

The V and J genes are TRBV5-1 and TRBJ1-2; D possibly corresponds to TRBD1 (5 bases). From germline, CDR1 is SGHRS and CDR2 YFSETQ. V lost 0 bases and J lost 4, with 10 bases in between. This CDR3 spans 14 amino acids. The chain's CDR3 is CASSLETVSYGYTF. The CDR3 DNA reads TGCGCCAGCAGCTTGGAGACAGTCAGCTATGGCTACACCTTC.

This chain uses TRBV28 with TRBJ1-2; 8 nucleotides match TRBD1. The CDR3 has 13 amino acids. Trimming cost V 5 bases and J 10 bases; bases outside gene matches: 9. The germline V gene encodes CDR1 MDHEN and CDR2 SYDVKM. The CDR3 sequence: CASSATRDRHYTF. In DNA, the CDR3 is TGTGCCAGCAGTGCTACCCGGGACAGGCACTACACCTTC.

V usage is TRBV7-2 and J usage is TRBJ2-3, with TRBD2 matching 14 bases. This CDR3 comprises 17 residues. With 5 bases clipped from V and 0 bases from J, the junction kept 4 bases outside the gene matches. Germline CDR1 reads SGHTA; CDR2 reads FQGNSA. The CDR3 bases are TGTGCCAGCAGCCGTGGGACTAGCGGGAGTAGCACAGATACGCAGTATTTT. Translation: CASSRGTSGSSTDTQYF.

V is TRBV2 and J is TRBJ2-3, with 7 positions matching TRBD1. The CDR3 loop spans 15 amino acids. The germline gives CDR1 SNHLY, CDR2 FYNNEI. V lost 5 bases and J lost 8; bases outside the gene matches: 13. This CDR3 is CASSSTGSRTSTQYF. CDR3 nucleotides: TGTGCCAGCAGTTCGACAGGGTCCCGTACTAGTACGCAGTATTTT.

The genes are TRBV9 and TRBJ2-1; the match to TRBD2 covers 8 bases. The CDR3 spans 14 residues. From germline, CDR1 is SGDLS and CDR2 YYNGEE. After removal of 3 bases from V and 9 bases from J, the junction contained 8 bases not matched to a gene. The CDR3 DNA follows: TGTGCCAGCAGCGCCTCCTCCACTAGCGGTGAGCAGTTCTTC. Residues: CASSASSTSGEQFF.

The chain couples TRBV4-2 to TRBJ1-5, with a possible D match to TRBD1 (5 bases). This CDR3 is built from 14 residues. Trimming took off 6 bases at V and 2 bases at J, with 11 bases between the two ends. CDR1 and CDR2 (germline): LGHNA, YNFKEQ. CDR3 bases: TGTGCCAGCAGACAAACAGGTGGCAATCAGCCCCAGCATTTT. Translated: CASRQTGGNQPQHF.

V and J are TRBV6-6 and TRBJ1-5; TRBD1 is a possible D gene (5 bases). The V gene lost 6 bases and the J gene lost 1 base, with 16 bases spanning the gap. Germline CDR1 is MNHNY and CDR2 is SVGAGI (reference sequence). This CDR3 contains 16 residues. The CDR3 reads CASRAPKQESNQPQHF. The CDR3 nucleotides read TGTGCCAGCAGGGCACCCAAACAGGAAAGCAATCAGCCCCAGCATTTT.

The V gene is TRBV9, the J gene TRBJ2-3; 7 bases map to TRBD1. This CDR3 has 14 amino acids. From germline, CDR1 is SGDLS and CDR2 YYNGEE. V lost 4 bases, J lost 2 bases, and 4 bases stayed unmatched. CDR3 coding DNA: TGTGCCAGCAGCAGGGACAGTTACACAGATACGCAGTATTTT. This gives the protein CASSRDSYTDTQYF.

The chain recombines TRBV19 with TRBJ2-4, with TRBD1 identical over 7 bases. Germline CDR1 and CDR2: LNHDA and SQIVND (reference sequence). Trimming removed 0 bases from V and 0 bases from J; junction bases left unmatched: 5. The CDR3 runs to 17 residues. CDR3 amino acids: CASSIEKGTVAKNIQYF. DNA for the CDR3: TGTGCCAGTAGTATAGAGAAAGGGACAGTAGCCAAAAACATTCAGTACTTC.

The rearrangement joins TRBV28 to TRBJ1-6; 8 bases match TRBD1. The CDR3 sequence is 14 residues long. The ends lost 4 bases at V and 6 bases at J; junction bases unmatched: 2. Germline V gives CDR1 MDHEN, CDR2 SYDVKM. This chain's CDR3 is CASSSGQGNSPLHF. The CDR3 nucleotides read TGTGCCAGCAGTTCCGGACAGGGTAATTCACCCCTCCACTTT. Full variable domain (rest looked up from reference TRBV28 and TRBJ1-6): DVKVTQSSRYLVKRTGEKVFLECVQDMDHENMFWYRQDPGLGLRLIYFSYDVKMKEKGDIPEGYSVSREKKERFSLILESASTNQTSMYLCASSSGQGNSPLHFGNGTRLTVT.

The chain carries TRBV7-3 and TRBJ2-1; 7 positions match TRBD1. The CDR3 has 16 amino acids. Per the germline V gene, CDR1 is SGHTA and CDR2 is FQGTGA. J lost 2 bases, V lost 4 bases, and 8 bases had no gene match. CDR3 residues: CASSSDRPSTYNEQFF. Here the CDR3 DNA reads TGTGCCAGCAGCTCGGACAGGCCTTCAACCTACAATGAGCAGTTCTTC.

This clone appeared once. The rearrangement uses TRBV7-9 and TRBJ2-3; D ambiguous. Deletions cut 6 bases from V and 2 bases from J, with 3 bases between. This CDR3 spans 11 amino acids. CDR1 is SEHNR and CDR2 is FQNEAQ in the germline V gene (reference sequence). In DNA, the CDR3 is TGTGCCAGCAGTAACACAGATACGCAGTATTTT. This gives the protein CASSNTDTQYF.

This clone was counted only a few times. The chain links TRBV4-3 to TRBJ1-4; possibly TRBD1 for D (5 bases). Germline-derived CDR1 and CDR2 are LGHNA and YSLEER. V was trimmed by 0 bases and J by 7 bases, leaving 21 bases between them. CDR3 length equals 18 residues. CDR3 DNA: TGCGCCAGCAGCCAAGATCTGTACAGGTCGGAACGGAGTGAAAAACTGTTTTTT. Its translation: CASSQDLYRSERSEKLFF.

The rearrangement links TRBV7-9 to TRBJ2-7; the match to TRBD1 covers 7 bases. The CDR3 is 15 residues long. Germline V gene lookup returns CDR1 SEHNR and CDR2 FQNEAQ (reference sequence). J was trimmed by 4 bases and V by 0 bases; bases with no gene match: 6. The CDR3 spells CASSLAGQIRYEQYF. CDR3 DNA sequence: TGTGCCAGCAGCTTAGCGGGACAGATACGGTACGAGCAGTACTTC.

The chain links TRBV28 to TRBJ1-4, with D perhaps matching TRBD1 (6 bases). Germline CDR1 is MDHEN and CDR2 is SYDVKM. V lost 8 bases to trimming and J lost 2 bases, with 18 bases between them. The CDR3 is 16 residues long. For the CDR3, the DNA is TGTGCCAGCTTTTCTCGGGGGGCAGGGACTAATGAAAAACTGTTTTTT. It is translated as CASFSRGAGTNEKLFF.

The V gene is TRBV27, the J gene TRBJ2-2; a possible D gene is TRBD2 (6 bases). V dropped 5 bases and J dropped 4 bases, with 20 bases sitting between them. CDR3 size: 17 residues. CDR1 and CDR2 (germline): MNHEY, SMNVEV (reference sequence). In nucleotides, the CDR3 is TGTGCCAGCAGTCTCTACACCGGGACTGGATTCACCGGGGAGCTGTTTTTT. Translated: CASSLYTGTGFTGELFF.

The J gene is TRBJ2-5, the V gene TRBV9; possibly TRBD1 for D (6 bases). CDR1 is SGDLS, CDR2 YYNGEE, per germline. This CDR3 has 13 residues. V lost 4 bases and J lost 5, with 12 bases in between. The CDR3 nucleotides read TGTGCCAGCAGCTGGTCAGGGGAGGAGACCCAGTACTTC. This codes for CASSWSGEETQYF.